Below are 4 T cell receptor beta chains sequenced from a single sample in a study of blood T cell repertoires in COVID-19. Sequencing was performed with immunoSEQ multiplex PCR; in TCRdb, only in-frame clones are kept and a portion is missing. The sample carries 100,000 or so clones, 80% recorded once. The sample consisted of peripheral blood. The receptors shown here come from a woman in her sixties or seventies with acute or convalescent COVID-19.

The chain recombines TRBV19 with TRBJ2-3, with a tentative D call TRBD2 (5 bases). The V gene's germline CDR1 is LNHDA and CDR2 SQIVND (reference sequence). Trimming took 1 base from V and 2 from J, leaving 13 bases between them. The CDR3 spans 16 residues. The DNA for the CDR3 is TGTGCCAGTAGTATAGGAGGCAGAGGGTACACAGATACGCAGTATTTT. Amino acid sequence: CASSIGGRGYTDTQYF. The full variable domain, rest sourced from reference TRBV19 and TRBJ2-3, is DGGITQSPKYLFRKEGQNVTLSCEQNLNHDAMYWYRQDPGQGLRLIYYSQIVNDFQKGDIAEGYSVSREKKESFPLTVTSAQKNPTAFYLCASSIGGRGYTDTQYFGPGTRLTVL.

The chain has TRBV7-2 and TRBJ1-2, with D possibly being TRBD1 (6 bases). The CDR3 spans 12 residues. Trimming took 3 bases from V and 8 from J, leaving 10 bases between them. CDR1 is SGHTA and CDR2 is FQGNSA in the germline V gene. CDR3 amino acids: CASSLDTGGYTF. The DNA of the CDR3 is TGTGCCAGCAGCTTGGACACAGGGGGCTACACCTTC.

The CDR3 nucleotides are TGTGCCAGCAGCCCCTCCGACAGGGCGACTAACTATGGCTACACCTTC. Translated, it gives CASSPSDRATNYGYTF. This chain uses TRBV7-9 with TRBJ1-2, with 7 nucleotides matching TRBD1. Germline V gives CDR1 SEHNR, CDR2 FQNEAQ (reference sequence). This CDR3 contains 16 residues. J was trimmed by 0 bases and V by 5 bases; bases with no gene match: 9. Complete variable domain (other parts from reference TRBV7-9 and TRBJ1-2): DTGVSQNPRHKITKRGQNVTFRCDPISEHNRLYWYRQTLGQGPEFLTYFQNEAQLEKSRLLSDRFSAERPKGSFSTLEIQRTEQGDSAMYLCASSPSDRATNYGYTFGSGTRLTVV.

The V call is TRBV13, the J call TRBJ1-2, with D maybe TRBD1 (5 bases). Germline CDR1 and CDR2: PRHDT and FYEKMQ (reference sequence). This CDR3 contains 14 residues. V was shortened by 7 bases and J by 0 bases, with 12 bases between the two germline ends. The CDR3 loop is CASTSGGSNYGYTF. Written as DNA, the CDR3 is TGTGCCAGCACTTCGGGGGGTTCTAACTATGGCTACACCTTC.